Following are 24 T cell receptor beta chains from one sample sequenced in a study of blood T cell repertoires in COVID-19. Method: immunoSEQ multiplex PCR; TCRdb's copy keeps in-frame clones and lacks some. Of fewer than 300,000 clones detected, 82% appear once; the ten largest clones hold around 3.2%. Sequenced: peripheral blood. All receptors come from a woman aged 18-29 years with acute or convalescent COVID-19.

This CDR3 is CASSPQGMGTEAFF. In nucleotides, the CDR3 is TGTGCCAGTAGTCCTCAGGGGATGGGCACTGAAGCTTTCTTT. The chain recombines TRBV19 with TRBJ1-1, with a weak D call TRBD1 (6 bases). Germline V gene lookup returns CDR1 LNHDA and CDR2 SQIVND (reference sequence). The CDR3 covers 14 residues. V lost 5 bases and J 4 bases, leaving 14 bases between the germline ends.

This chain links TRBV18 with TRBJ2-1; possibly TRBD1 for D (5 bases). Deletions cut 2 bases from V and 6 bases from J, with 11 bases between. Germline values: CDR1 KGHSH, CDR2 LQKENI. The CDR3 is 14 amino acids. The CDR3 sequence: CASSPSQGSNEQFF. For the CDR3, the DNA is TGTGCCAGCTCACCATCTCAGGGTTCCAATGAGCAGTTCTTC. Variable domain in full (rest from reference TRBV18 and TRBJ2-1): NAGVMQNPRHLVRRRGQEARLRCSPMKGHSHVYWYRQLPEEGLKFMVYLQKENIIDESGMPKERFSAEFPKEGPSILRIQQVVRGDSAAYFCASSPSQGSNEQFFGPGTRLTVL.

Here the CDR3 DNA reads TGTGCCAGCAGCTTATTGCTAGCGGGAGTTCCAGATACGCAGTATTTT. Its translation is CASSLLLAGVPDTQYF. The V and J genes are TRBV7-2 and TRBJ2-3; TRBD2 aligns across 10 bases. The junction had 6 bases not matched to a gene; V was cut back by 2 bases and J by 4 bases. Germline V gives CDR1 SGHTA, CDR2 FQGNSA. The CDR3 covers 16 residues.

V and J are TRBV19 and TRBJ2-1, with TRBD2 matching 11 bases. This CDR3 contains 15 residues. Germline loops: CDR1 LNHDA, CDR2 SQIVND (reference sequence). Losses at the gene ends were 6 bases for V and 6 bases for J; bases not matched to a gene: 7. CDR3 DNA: TGTGCCAGTAGCCGAACTAGCGGGAGCTCCAATGAGCAGTTCTTC. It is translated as CASSRTSGSSNEQFF. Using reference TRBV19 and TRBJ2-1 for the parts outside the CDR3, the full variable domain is DGGITQSPKYLFRKEGQNVTLSCEQNLNHDAMYWYRQDPGQGLRLIYYSQIVNDFQKGDIAEGYSVSREKKESFPLTVTSAQKNPTAFYLCASSRTSGSSNEQFFGPGTRLTVL.

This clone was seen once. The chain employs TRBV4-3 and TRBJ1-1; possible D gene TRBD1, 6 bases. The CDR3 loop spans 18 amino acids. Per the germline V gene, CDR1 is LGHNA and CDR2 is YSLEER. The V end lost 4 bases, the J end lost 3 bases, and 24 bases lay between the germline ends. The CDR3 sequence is CASSPNPSGQRVHTEAFF. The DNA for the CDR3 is TGCGCCAGCAGCCCCAACCCTTCCGGACAGAGAGTCCACACTGAAGCTTTCTTT.

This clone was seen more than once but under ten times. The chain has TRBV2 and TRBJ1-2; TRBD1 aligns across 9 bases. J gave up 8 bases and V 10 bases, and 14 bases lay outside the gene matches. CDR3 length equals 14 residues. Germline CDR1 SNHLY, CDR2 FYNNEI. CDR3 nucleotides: TGTGCCATCACTAAACAGGGGGCGCTTTTCGGCTACACCTTC. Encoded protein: CAITKQGALFGYTF.

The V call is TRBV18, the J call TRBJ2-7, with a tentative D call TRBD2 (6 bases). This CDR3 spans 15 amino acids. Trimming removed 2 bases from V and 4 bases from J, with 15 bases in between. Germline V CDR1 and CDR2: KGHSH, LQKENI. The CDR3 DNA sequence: TGTGCCAGCTCACCAGGACGGGGGAAAGGGTACGAGCAGTACTTC. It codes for CASSPGRGKGYEQYF.

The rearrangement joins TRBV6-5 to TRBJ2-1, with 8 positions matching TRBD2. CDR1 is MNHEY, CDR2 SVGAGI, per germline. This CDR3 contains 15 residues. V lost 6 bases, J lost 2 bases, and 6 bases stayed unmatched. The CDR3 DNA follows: TGTGCCAGCAGCCCCACTAGCGGCCCCTACAATGAGCAGTTCTTC. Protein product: CASSPTSGPYNEQFF.

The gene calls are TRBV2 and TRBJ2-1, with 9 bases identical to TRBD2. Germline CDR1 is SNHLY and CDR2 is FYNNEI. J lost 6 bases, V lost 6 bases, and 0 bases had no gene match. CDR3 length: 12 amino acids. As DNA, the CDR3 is TGTGCCAGCAGGACTAGCGGCAATGAGCAGTTCTTC. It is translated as CASRTSGNEQFF.

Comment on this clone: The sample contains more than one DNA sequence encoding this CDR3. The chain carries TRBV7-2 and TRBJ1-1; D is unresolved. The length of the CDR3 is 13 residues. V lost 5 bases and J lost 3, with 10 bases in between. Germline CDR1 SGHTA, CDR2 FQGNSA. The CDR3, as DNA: TGTGCCAGCAGCACACAAGGAGACACTGAAGCTTTCTTT. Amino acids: CASSTQGDTEAFF.

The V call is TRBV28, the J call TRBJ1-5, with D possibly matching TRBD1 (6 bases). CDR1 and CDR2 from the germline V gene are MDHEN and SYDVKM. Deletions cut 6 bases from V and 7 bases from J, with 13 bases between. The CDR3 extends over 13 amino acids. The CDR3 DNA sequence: TGTGCCAGCAGCCCCAGGGGACGACAGCCCCAGCATTTT. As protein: CASSPRGRQPQHF.

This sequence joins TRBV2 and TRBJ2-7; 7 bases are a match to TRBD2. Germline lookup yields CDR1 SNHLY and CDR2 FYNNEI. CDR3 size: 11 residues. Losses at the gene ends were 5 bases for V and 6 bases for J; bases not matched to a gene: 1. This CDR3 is CASSTGGEQYF. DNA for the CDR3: TGTGCCAGCAGTACGGGGGGCGAGCAGTACTTC.

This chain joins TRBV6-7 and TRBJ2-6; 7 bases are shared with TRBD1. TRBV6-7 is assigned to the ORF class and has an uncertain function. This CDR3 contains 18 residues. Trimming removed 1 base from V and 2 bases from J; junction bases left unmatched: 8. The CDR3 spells CASSYLGQESTGANVLTF. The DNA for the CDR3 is TGTGCCAGCAGTTACTTAGGACAGGAGAGCACTGGGGCCAACGTCCTGACTTTC.

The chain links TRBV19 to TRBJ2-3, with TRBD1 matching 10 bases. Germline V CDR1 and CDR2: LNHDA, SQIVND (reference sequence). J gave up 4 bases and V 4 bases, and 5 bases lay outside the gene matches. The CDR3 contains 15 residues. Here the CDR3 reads CASSKGQGFADTQYF. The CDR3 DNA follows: TGTGCCAGTAGTAAGGGACAGGGGTTCGCAGATACGCAGTATTTT. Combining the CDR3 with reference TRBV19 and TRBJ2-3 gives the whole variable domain DGGITQSPKYLFRKEGQNVTLSCEQNLNHDAMYWYRQDPGQGLRLIYYSQIVNDFQKGDIAEGYSVSREKKESFPLTVTSAQKNPTAFYLCASSKGQGFADTQYFGPGTRLTVL.

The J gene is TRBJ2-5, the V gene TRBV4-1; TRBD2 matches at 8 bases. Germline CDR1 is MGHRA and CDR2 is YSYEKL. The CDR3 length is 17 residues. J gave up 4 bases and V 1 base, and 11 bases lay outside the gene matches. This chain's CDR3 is CASSQVGPGGDGETQYF. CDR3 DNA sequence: TGCGCCAGCAGCCAAGTCGGTCCGGGGGGGGATGGAGAGACCCAGTACTTC.

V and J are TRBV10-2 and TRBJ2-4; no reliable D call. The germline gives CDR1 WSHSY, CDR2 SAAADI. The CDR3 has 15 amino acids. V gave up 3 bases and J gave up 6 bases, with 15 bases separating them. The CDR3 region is CASSDSGWALNIQYF. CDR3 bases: TGCGCCAGCAGTGACTCTGGGTGGGCCCTAAACATTCAGTACTTC.

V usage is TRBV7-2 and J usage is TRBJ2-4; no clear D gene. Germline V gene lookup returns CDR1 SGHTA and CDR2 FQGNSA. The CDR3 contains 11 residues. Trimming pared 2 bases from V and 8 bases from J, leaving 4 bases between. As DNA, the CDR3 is TGTGCCAGCAGCTTAAAGCACATTCAGTACTTC. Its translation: CASSLKHIQYF.

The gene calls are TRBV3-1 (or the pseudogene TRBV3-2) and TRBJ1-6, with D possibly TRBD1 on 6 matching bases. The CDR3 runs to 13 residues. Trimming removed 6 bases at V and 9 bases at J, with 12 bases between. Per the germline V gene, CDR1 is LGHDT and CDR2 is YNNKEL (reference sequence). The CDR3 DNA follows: TGTGCCAGCAGAGAAAACAGGGTTTCACCCCTCCACTTT. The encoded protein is CASRENRVSPLHF.

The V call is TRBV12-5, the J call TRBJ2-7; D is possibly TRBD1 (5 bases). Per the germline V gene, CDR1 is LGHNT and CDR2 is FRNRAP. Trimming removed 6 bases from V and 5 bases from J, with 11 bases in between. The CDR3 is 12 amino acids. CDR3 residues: CASGPGYHEQYF. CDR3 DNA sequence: TGTGCTAGTGGCCCAGGGTACCACGAGCAGTACTTC.

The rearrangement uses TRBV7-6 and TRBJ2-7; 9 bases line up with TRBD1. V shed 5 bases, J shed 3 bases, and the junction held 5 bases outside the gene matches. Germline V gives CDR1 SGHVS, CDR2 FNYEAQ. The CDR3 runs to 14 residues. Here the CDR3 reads CASSHGTGSYEQYF. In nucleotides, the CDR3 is TGTGCCAGCAGCCACGGGACAGGGAGCTACGAGCAGTACTTC.

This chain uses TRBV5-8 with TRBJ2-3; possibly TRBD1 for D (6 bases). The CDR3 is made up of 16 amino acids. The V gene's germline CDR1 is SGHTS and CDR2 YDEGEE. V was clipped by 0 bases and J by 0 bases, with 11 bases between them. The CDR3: CASSLGTVSSTDTQYF. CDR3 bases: TGTGCCAGCAGCTTGGGGACAGTTTCTAGCACAGATACGCAGTATTTT.

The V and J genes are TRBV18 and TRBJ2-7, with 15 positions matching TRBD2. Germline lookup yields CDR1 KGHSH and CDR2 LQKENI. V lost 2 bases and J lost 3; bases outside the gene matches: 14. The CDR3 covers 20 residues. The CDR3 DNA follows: TGTGCCAGCTCACCAGGACAGGGGACTAGCGGGAGGACCGAGCTCTACGAGCAGTACTTC. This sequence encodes CASSPGQGTSGRTELYEQYF.

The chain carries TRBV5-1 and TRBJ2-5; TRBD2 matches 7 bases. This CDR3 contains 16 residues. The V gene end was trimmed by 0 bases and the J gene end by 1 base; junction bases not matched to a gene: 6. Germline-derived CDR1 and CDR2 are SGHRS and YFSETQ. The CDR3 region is CASSLEGLAVQETQYF. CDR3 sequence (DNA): TGCGCCAGCAGCTTGGAAGGTCTAGCGGTCCAAGAGACCCAGTACTTC.

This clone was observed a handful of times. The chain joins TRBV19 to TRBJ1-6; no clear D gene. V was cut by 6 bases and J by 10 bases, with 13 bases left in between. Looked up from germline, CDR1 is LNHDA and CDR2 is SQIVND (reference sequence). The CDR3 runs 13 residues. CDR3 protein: CASSQWPGSPLHF. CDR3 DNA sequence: TGTGCCAGTAGCCAATGGCCAGGCTCACCCCTCCACTTT.